This T cell receptor beta chain was captured by sequencing in a study of T cell responses to AZD1222 COVID-19 vaccine (dated by TCRdb to about 2021). About the full investigation: AZD1222 recipients given second doses at about 4 weeks or at about 12 weeks were pooled, since spike-specific TCR depth and breadth were not found to differ between the two schedules. A total of just over 230 trial participants underwent TCR sequencing, of whom about 210 had received two doses of AZD1222 and about 25 had received two doses of the MenACWY control vaccine. Enrollment into the trials was organized by age into subgroups of 18-55, 56-69 and 70-plus years, and those subgroups contained approximately 150, 30 and 60 TCR-sequenced participants, respectively. General study outcomes and caveats: After two AZD1222 doses, both the breadth and the depth of spike-specific TCRs were significantly higher than at day 0 and than in MenACWY recipients. Vaccine-associated CD4 TCRs spanned the whole spike protein, with dominant responses in regions 160-218 and 743-854. Because no samples from the day 14 peak response were available, repertoires could be characterized only after the peak T cell response. Reportedly, almost half of the unique spike-specific TCRs recognized epitopes lying outside the regions that are mutated in the B.1.351 and B.1.1.7 variants. Most participants were white British and females outnumbered males, and the authors suggested that clonal diversity may have been underestimated. The 56-69-year group was small, and its depth increase did not reach significance, likely because of low power. Conclusions about previously exposed vaccinees are limited because only five to seven AZD1222 recipients were SARS-CoV-2 seropositive at baseline.

The CDR3 regions of human TCRbeta chains were analyzed by immunosequencing. Per the authors' processing: TCRs in the repertoires were compared against a reference library of SARS-CoV-2-specific TCRs that had been generated with the MIRA antigen-specificity platform. Breadth meant the fraction of unique TCRs that were SARS-CoV-2-associated, whereas depth meant the fraction of total T cells that were SARS-CoV-2-associated. Using the MIRA data, every spike-specific TCR was mapped to the spike region that the TCR reacted to and assigned to either a CD4 or a CD8 class. Log10-transformed breadth and depth values were compared by one-way ANOVA with Sidak's multiple comparisons tests. Not all clones reach the TCRdb copy of this immuneACCESS table, which keeps in-frame sequences only. Checked studies attribute under half of the gap to unresolved V genes and leave the rest unexplained. That table is the source of V, J and clone size, and D and trimming were worked out from the DNA. The sample table shows approximately 92,000 clones, and roughly 87% are seen once. The ten largest clones take up around 3.1% of the sample.

The intended sense of this specimen's time point label: baseline before first vaccination. Vaccinee samples were obtained from the UK trials COV001 and COV002, which included a single-blind randomized controlled phase 2/3 trial of AZD1222 (ChAdOx1 nCoV-19) in healthy adults. For TCRbeta chain sequencing, PBMC samples from trial participants were taken at day 0 and at day 28 after the second dose. Concerning this clone itself: The antigen this receptor binds is unknown. No much larger clone is present one base from it, and per-base qualities are unavailable.

V and J are truncated by 1 base and 5 bases respectively, leaving an intervening sequence of 11 bases. From a lookup of the germline V gene, CDR1 and CDR2 are SNHLY and FYNNEI. The cysteine opens and the phenylalanine closes a CDR3 of 15 amino acids. Only CDR3 DNA is held: 45 bases, read in frame from base 1. The sequence joins TRBV2 to TRBJ2-2; the D gene assignment is perhaps TRBD1 or TRBD2, with each matching 6 bases. The sequencing used peripheral blood, collected on day 0 of AZD1222 vaccination. This clonotype was obtained from an adult in good health. The base sequence is TGTGCCAGCAGTGAAGAGGGGGGTGAGACCGGGGAGCTGTTTTTT. This translates into CASSEEGGETGELFF.